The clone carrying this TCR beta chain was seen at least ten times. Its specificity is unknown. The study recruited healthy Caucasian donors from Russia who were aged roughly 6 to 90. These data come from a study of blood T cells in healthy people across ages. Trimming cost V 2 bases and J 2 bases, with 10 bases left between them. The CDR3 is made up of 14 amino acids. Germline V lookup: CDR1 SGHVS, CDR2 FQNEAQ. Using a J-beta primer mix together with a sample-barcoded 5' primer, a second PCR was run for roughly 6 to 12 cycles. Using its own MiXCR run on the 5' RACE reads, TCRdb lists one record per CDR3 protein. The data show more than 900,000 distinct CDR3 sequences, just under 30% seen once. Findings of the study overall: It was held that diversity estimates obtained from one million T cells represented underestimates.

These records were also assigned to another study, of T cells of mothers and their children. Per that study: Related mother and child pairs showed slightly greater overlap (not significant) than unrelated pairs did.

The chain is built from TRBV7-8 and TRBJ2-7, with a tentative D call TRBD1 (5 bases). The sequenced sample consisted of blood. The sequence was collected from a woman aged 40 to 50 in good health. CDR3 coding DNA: TGTGCCAGCAGCTTATGGCAGGGAACCTACGAGCAGTACTTC. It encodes CASSLWQGTYEQYF.